Detailed here is one T cell receptor (beta chain). Profiling relied on immunoSEQ multiplex PCR, and the TCRdb table lists in-frame clones only, not all of them. There are 95,000 to 150,000 clones in the sample; over 65% occur only once, and roughly 3.3% lies in the top ten. This specimen belongs to a study of identifying expanded T cells in peripheral blood. Healthy donors had no documented immune events, such as infections, while sampled. The specimen sequenced was blood. The origin of this receptor is a person aged 18-69 years in good health.

This CDR3 is CASSYSIRSPLHF. DNA of the CDR3: TGTGCCAGCAGTTACTCGATTAGGTCACCCCTCCACTTT. This chain joins TRBV6-6 and TRBJ1-6; no reliable D call. The CDR3 is made up of 13 amino acids. Germline loops: CDR1 MNHNY, CDR2 SVGAGI (reference sequence). With 0 bases removed from V and 10 bases from J, the gap between germline ends came to 7 bases.